The sequence of this TCR beta chain was determined in a study of human versus mouse CDR3 diversity and MHC coevolution. Study background: Samples had between 0.6 x 10^7 and 1.6 x 10^7 valid reads.

Germline trimming cut 7 bases from V and 5 bases from J; bases unmatched to any gene: 11. Germline V gene data show CDR1 as LNHDA and CDR2 as SQIVND (reference sequence). The CDR3 covers 14 residues. Overall study findings and caveats: The lowest clonal inequality scores came from two of three human donors. Compared with mice, human CDR3s carried more deletions and insertions on average.

A remark on this clone: What it recognizes is unknown.

Assay used: immunoSEQ multiplex PCR; TCRdb lists only in-frame clones, some missing. The sample includes roughly 81,000 clones, roughly 95% seen only once; the top ten take roughly 1.3%. The rearrangement joins TRBV19 to TRBJ2-7; 7 bases align to TRBD1. What was sequenced was naive CD4+ T cells from blood. Subset described: CD45RO-negative CD62L-positive naive CD4 T cells. The sequence derives from a person aged 25-75 years in good health. The CDR3 DNA reads as TGTGCCAGTACCTTAACAGACAGGGACCACGAGCAGTACTTC. Protein: CASTLTDRDHEQYF.